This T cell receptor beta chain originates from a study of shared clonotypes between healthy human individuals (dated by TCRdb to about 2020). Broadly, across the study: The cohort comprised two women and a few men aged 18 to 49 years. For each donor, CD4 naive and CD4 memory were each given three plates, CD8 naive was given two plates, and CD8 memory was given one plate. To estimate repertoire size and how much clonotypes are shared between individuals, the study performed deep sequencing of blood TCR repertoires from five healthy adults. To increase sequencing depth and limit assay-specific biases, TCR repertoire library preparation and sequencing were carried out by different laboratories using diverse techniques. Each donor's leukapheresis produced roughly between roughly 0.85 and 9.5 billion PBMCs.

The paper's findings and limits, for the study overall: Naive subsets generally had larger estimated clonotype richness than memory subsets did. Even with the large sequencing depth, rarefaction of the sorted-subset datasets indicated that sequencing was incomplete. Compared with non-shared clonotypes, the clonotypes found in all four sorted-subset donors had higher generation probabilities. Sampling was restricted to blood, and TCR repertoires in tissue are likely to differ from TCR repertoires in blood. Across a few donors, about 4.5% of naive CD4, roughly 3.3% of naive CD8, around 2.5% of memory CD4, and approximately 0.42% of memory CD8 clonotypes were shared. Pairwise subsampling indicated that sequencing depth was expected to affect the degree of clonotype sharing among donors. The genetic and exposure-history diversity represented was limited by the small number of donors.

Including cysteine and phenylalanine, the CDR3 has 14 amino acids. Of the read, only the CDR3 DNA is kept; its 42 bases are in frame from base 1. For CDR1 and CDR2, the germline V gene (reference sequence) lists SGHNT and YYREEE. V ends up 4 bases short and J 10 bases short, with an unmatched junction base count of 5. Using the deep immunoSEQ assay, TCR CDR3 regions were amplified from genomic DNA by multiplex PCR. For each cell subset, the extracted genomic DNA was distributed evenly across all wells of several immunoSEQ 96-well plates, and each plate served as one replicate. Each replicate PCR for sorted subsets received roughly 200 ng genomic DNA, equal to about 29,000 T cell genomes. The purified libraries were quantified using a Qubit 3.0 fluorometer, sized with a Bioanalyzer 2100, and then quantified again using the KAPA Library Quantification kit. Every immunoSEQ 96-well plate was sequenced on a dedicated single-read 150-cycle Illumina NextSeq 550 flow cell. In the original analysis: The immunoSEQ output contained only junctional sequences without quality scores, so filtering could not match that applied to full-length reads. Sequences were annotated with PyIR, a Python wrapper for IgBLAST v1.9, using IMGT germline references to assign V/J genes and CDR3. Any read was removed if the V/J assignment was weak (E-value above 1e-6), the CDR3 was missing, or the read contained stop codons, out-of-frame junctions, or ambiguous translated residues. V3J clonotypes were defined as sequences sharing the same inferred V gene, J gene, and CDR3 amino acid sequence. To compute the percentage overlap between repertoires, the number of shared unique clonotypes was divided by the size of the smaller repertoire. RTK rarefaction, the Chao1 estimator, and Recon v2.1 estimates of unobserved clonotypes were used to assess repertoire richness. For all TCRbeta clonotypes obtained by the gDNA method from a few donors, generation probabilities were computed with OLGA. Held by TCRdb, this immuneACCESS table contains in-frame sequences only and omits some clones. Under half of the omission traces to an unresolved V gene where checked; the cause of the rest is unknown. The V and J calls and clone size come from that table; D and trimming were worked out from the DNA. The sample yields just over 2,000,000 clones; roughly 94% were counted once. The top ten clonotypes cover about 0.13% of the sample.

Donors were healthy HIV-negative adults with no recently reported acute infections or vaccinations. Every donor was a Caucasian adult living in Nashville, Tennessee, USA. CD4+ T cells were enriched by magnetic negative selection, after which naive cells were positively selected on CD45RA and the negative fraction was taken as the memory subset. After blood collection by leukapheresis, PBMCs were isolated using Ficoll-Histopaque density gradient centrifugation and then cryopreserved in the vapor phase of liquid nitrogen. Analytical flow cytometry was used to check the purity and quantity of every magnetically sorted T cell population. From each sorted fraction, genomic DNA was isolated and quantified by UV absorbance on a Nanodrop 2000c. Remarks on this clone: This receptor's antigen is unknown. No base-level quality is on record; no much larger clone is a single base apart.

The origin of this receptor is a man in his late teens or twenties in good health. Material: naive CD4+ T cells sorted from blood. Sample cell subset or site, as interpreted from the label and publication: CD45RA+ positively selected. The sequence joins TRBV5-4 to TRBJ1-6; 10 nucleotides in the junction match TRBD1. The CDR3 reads CASSPDRGYSPLHF. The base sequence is TGTGCCAGCAGCCCGGACAGGGGGTACTCACCCCTCCACTTT.